Listed below are T cell receptor beta chains from one sample, sequenced in a study of early T cells in non-severe SARS-CoV-2 infection. TCRdb re-called the 5' RACE reads with MiXCR, one entry per CDR3 protein. The sample comprises some 78,000 distinct CDR3 sequences, roughly 13% of which are singletons, and about 6% rests with the top ten. The sample was whole blood. The source is an adult who was a healthcare worker with PCR-confirmed SARS-CoV-2 infection or an uninfected control (not recorded which). Both conserved end residues are part of each CDR3. A D gene is named only where the DNA matches it firmly. Expanded clones are given a class, and other clones once, few, many or no size at all.

V gene	J gene	D gene	clone size	CDR3 protein	CDR3 DNA
TRBV2	TRBJ2-1	TRBD2	few	CASSEARGAGRQFF	TGTGCCAGCAGTGAAGCGCGGGGAGCGGGACGGCAGTTCTTC
TRBV20-1	TRBJ1-2	NA	few	CSAESEPNYGYTF	TGCAGTGCGGAGAGTGAGCCTAACTATGGCTACACCTTC
TRBV6-4	TRBJ1-2	TRBD1	once	CASSEDRHAGGYTF	TGTGCCAGCAGTGAGGACAGGCATGCCGGCGGCTACACCTTC
TRBV7-2	TRBJ1-6	TRBD1	NA	CASSLLLRQGSSPLHF	TGTGCCAGCAGCTTGCTACTACGACAGGGGAGTTCACCCCTCCACTTT
TRBV5-1	TRBJ2-5	NA	few	CASSTGAGAQETQYF	TGCGCCAGCAGCACAGGGGCGGGGGCCCAAGAGACCCAGTACTTC
TRBV20-1	TRBJ2-7	NA	few	CSARAGSVPFSEQYF	TGCAGTGCTAGAGCCGGATCTGTTCCGTTTAGTGAGCAGTACTTC
TRBV2	TRBJ2-7	TRBD1	NA	CASSPGTGTYEQYF	TGTGCCAGCAGCCCGGGGACAGGGACCTACGAGCAGTACTTC
TRBV27	TRBJ1-6	TRBD1	few	CASSRQGARSPLHF	TGTGCCAGCAGCCGACAGGGGGCTAGATCACCCCTCCACTTT
TRBV7-6	TRBJ2-5	NA	NA	CASSFWDPGKTQYF	TGTGCCAGCAGTTTTTGGGACCCCGGGAAGACCCAGTACTTC
TRBV10-3	TRBJ1-1	NA	many	CAISEISRGTEAFF	TGTGCCATCAGTGAGATCTCACGGGGAACTGAAGCTTTCTTT
TRBV14	TRBJ1-2	NA	many	CASSQGLDYGYTF	TGTGCCAGCAGCCAAGGCCTGGACTATGGCTACACCTTC
TRBV27	TRBJ2-3	NA	NA	CASSLSGASYFGADTQYF	TGTGCCAGCAGTTTGTCAGGGGCCTCATACTTTGGGGCAGATACGCAGTATTTT
TRBV6-5	TRBJ1-3	NA	many	CASSYSIPFLGAGNTIYF	TGTGCCAGCAGTTACTCGATTCCATTTTTAGGGGCTGGAAACACCATATATTTT
TRBV7-3	TRBJ1-6	TRBD1	NA	CASSFRDRNSPLHF	TGTGCCAGCAGCTTCCGGGACAGAAATTCACCCCTCCACTTT
TRBV6-6	TRBJ1-5	TRBD1	NA	CASSPTGEGDQPQHF	TGTGCCAGCAGCCCGACAGGGGAGGGGGATCAGCCCCAGCATTTT
TRBV6-5	TRBJ2-3	NA	few	CASSYGGADTQYF	TGTGCCAGCAGTTACGGTGGGGCAGATACGCAGTATTTT
TRBV5-1	TRBJ2-3	NA	few	CASSTGTDTQYF	TGCGCCAGCAGTACAGGGACAGATACGCAGTATTTT
TRBV9	TRBJ1-1	NA	NA	CASSVGEGRAAFF	TGTGCCAGCAGCGTAGGGGAGGGGCGGGCAGCTTTCTTT
TRBV7-3	TRBJ2-1	TRBD2	few	CASSPGLAGRNEQFF	TGTGCCAGCAGCCCGGGACTAGCGGGGAGGAATGAGCAGTTCTTC
TRBV7-9	TRBJ2-1	TRBD2	few	CASSFQRLAGGEQFF	TGTGCCAGCAGCTTCCAAAGACTAGCGGGAGGCGAGCAGTTCTTC
TRBV27	TRBJ1-1	NA	many	CASSSSFPAGGTEAFF	NA
TRBV11-2	TRBJ1-1	NA	many	CASSLELSGTTFF	TGTGCCAGCAGCTTAGAATTGTCAGGGACGACTTTCTTT
TRBV6-5	TRBJ2-2	NA	NA	CASSYSTGSGELFF	TGTGCCAGCAGTTACTCCACCGGATCCGGGGAGCTGTTTTTT
TRBV7-2	TRBJ2-3	NA	few	CASSPPTGDTQYF	TGTGCCAGCAGCCCCCCCACCGGAGATACGCAGTATTTT
TRBV5-1	TRBJ2-7	TRBD1	few	CASSKGQGSEQYF	TGCGCCAGCAGCAAGGGACAGGGGAGCGAGCAGTACTTC
TRBV2	TRBJ1-4	NA	few	CASQPSGEKLFF	TGTGCCAGCCAGCCCAGTGGTGAAAAACTGTTTTTT
TRBV18	TRBJ2-6	NA	NA	CASSPRGSGANVLTF	TGTGCCAGCTCACCACGAGGGTCTGGGGCCAACGTCCTGACTTTC
TRBV14	TRBJ1-1	TRBD1	many	CASTRTGQGTEAFF	TGTGCCAGCACCCGGACAGGACAAGGCACTGAAGCTTTCTTT
TRBV20-1	TRBJ2-7	NA	NA	CSASGGFPYEQYF	TGCAGTGCTAGCGGAGGGTTTCCCTACGAGCAGTACTTC
TRBV7-9	TRBJ2-7	TRBD1	NA	CASSIRDREREQYF	TGTGCCAGCAGCATCCGGGACAGGGAGCGGGAGCAGTACTTC
TRBV9	TRBJ2-1	NA	few	CASSADPDYNEQFF	TGTGCCAGCAGCGCAGACCCTGATTACAATGAGCAGTTCTTC
TRBV6-1	TRBJ1-1	NA	NA	CASSSNSPHPEAFF	TGTGCCAGCAGTTCTAACAGCCCCCACCCTGAAGCTTTCTTT
TRBV3-1	TRBJ1-3	NA	NA	CASSQDRGNTIYF	TGTGCCAGCAGCCAAGATCGAGGGAACACCATATATTTT
TRBV2	TRBJ2-3	NA	few	CASTRDGGEDTQYF	TGTGCCAGCACGAGAGACGGCGGAGAAGATACGCAGTATTTT
TRBV2	TRBJ2-7	NA	NA	CASRAGQATYEQYF	TGTGCCAGCAGAGCGGGACAGGCGACTTACGAGCAGTACTTC
TRBV28	TRBJ2-7	NA	NA	CASISHYEQYF	TGTGCCAGCATTTCCCACTACGAGCAGTACTTC
TRBV5-6	TRBJ1-5	NA	many	CASSFSVDGNQPQHF	TGTGCCAGCAGCTTCAGCGTCGATGGGAATCAGCCCCAGCATTTT
TRBV28	TRBJ2-4	NA	few	CASSLWGARPYF	TGTGCCAGCAGTTTATGGGGGGCGCGGCCCTACTTC
TRBV7-2	TRBJ1-5	NA	NA	CASSPRRDQPQHF	TGTGCCAGCAGCCCTCGACGCGATCAGCCCCAGCATTTT
TRBV7-8	TRBJ2-3	TRBD2	NA	CASSTRLSGRATSTDTQYF	TGTGCCAGCAGCACCAGACTTAGCGGGAGGGCCACCTCCACAGATACGCAGTATTTT
TRBV2	TRBJ1-4	NA	NA	CASSRVGGDLFF	TGTGCCAGCAGTAGGGTAGGAGGGGACCTGTTTTTT
TRBV12-3/TRBV12-4	TRBJ1-5	TRBD1	many	CASSLSTGVNQPQHF	TGTGCCAGCAGTCTCTCGACAGGGGTAAATCAGCCCCAGCATTTT
TRBV20-1	TRBJ1-1	NA	few	CSAIVLNTEAFF	TGCAGTGCTATTGTCCTGAACACTGAAGCTTTCTTT
TRBV6-1	TRBJ2-3	NA	few	CASSEPGEAGSTDTQYF	TGTGCCAGCAGTGAACCCGGCGAGGCGGGAAGCACAGATACGCAGTATTTT
TRBV20-1	TRBJ2-1	TRBD2	few	CSARALAGSYNEQFF	TGCAGTGCTAGGGCACTAGCGGGATCCTACAATGAGCAGTTCTTC
TRBV12-3/TRBV12-4	TRBJ2-3	NA	many	CASNRDWPPDTQYF	TGTGCCAGCAACAGGGACTGGCCCCCAGATACGCAGTATTTT
TRBV7-9	TRBJ1-1	TRBD1	NA	CASSLKGDRAKTEAFF	TGTGCCAGCAGCTTAAAGGGGGACAGGGCAAAGACTGAAGCTTTCTTT
TRBV7-2	TRBJ1-4	NA	few	CASSLNPTNEKLFF	TGTGCCAGCAGCTTAAACCCAACTAATGAAAAACTGTTTTTT
TRBV4-2	TRBJ1-6	NA	many	CASSQGNSPLHF	TGTGCCAGCAGCCAAGGAAATTCACCCCTCCACTTT
TRBV29-1	TRBJ1-5	NA	many	CSVEDPGSNQPQHF	TGCAGCGTTGAAGATCCAGGAAGCAATCAGCCCCAGCATTTT
TRBV27	TRBJ1-1	NA	many	CASSLDGGRVTEAFF	TGTGCCAGCAGTTTAGACGGGGGGCGAGTCACTGAAGCTTTCTTT
TRBV20-1	TRBJ2-3	NA	many	CSASHHPSTDTQYF	TGCAGTGCTTCCCACCATCCTAGCACAGATACGCAGTATTTT
TRBV5-1	TRBJ2-1	NA	many	CASSLEGGPGDEQFF	TGCGCCAGCAGCTTGGAGGGGGGGCCTGGCGATGAGCAGTTCTTC